This TCR beta chain is from a study of neurological immune-mediated disorders. Notes on the study in general: None of the CDR3 amino acid sequences of expanded clones recurred across subjects, suggesting private repertoires in all groups. Patients with HTLV-1-associated myelopathy had the highest level of TCR clonal expansion, whereas patients with multiple sclerosis had the lowest level, falling beneath the level found in healthy controls.

The V gene's germline CDR1 is SGHDT and CDR2 YYEEEE. J gave up 5 bases and V 3 bases, and 5 bases lay outside the gene matches. The CDR3 spans 14 residues. Synthesis of cDNA was performed by 5'RACE using 10-nucleotide random UMIs. TCRdb re-analysed the 5' RACE reads in MiXCR, keeping a single row per CDR3 protein. The table lists tens of thousands of distinct CDR3 sequences, 4.5% to 7% of them singletons, with approximately 1.3% in the top ten. CD4+ or CD8+ T cells at a count of some 1 million served as input for the sorted libraries. This clonotype was detected many times. Its antigen is unknown. The source material was CD4+ T cells from blood. The origin of this receptor is a young woman with multiple sclerosis. V usage is TRBV5-6 and J usage is TRBJ2-5, with 9 bases identical to TRBD2. The CDR3: CASSSPGLAETQYF. CDR3 DNA sequence: TGTGCCAGCAGCTCTCCGGGACTAGCTGAGACCCAGTACTTC.